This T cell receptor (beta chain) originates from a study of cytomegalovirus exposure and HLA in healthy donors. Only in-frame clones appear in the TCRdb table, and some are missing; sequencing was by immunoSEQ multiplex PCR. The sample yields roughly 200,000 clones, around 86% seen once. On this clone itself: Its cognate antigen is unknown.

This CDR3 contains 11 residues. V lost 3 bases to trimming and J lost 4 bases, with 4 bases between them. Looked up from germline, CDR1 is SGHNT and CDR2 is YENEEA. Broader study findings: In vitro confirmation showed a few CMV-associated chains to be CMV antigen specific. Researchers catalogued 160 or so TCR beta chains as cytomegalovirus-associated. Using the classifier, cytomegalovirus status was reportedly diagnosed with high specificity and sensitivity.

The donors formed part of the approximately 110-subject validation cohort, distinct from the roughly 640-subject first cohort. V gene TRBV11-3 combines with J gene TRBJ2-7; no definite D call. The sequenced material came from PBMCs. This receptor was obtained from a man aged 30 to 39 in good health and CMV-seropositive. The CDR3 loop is CASSFLYEQYF. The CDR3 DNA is TGTGCCAGCAGCTTTTTGTACGAGCAGTACTTC.